This T cell receptor (beta chain) was captured by sequencing in a study of identifying expanded T cells in peripheral blood. Profiled with immunoSEQ multiplex PCR; TCRdb holds only in-frame clones, not every one. This sample has about 97,000 clones, with more than 70% found just once. Healthy donors had no documented immune events, such as infections, while sampled. Study results and limitations: Clone count variance between roughly 2-week samples rose with total template count. Over two and four weeks, about 15 and 18 clones changed, versus around 1.3 between replicates.

V lost 3 bases, J lost 8 bases, and 6 bases stayed unmatched. This CDR3 has 14 residues. CDR1 is MGHDK, CDR2 SYGVNS, per germline. As concerns this clone: Antigen unknown.

Sequenced: blood. The chain has TRBV25-1 and TRBJ2-1, with TRBD2 identical over 8 bases. The clonotype was recovered from a person aged 18 to 69 in good health. Here the CDR3 DNA reads TGTGCCAGCAGTGACTCGGGAGGGCCCGATGAGCAGTTCTTC. Residues: CASSDSGGPDEQFF.